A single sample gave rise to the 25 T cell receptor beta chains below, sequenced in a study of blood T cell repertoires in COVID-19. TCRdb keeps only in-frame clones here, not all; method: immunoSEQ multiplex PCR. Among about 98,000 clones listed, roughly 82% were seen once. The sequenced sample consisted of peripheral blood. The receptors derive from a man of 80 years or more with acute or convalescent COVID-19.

As DNA, the CDR3 is TGTGCCAGCAGTTTCAGGGGGATGGAGCCCCAGCATTTT. Translating gives CASSFRGMEPQHF. The rearrangement links TRBV6-1 to TRBJ1-5; 7 nucleotides align to TRBD1. Trimming cost V 5 bases and J 8 bases; bases outside gene matches: 6. CDR3 length equals 13 residues. In germline, CDR1 is MNHNS, CDR2 SASEGT.

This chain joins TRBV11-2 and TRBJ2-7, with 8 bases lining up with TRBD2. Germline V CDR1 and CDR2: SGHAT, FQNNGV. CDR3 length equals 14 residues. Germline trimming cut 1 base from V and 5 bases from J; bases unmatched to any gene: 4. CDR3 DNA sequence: TGTGCCAGCAGCTTAGCGCGGGGGGTAAACGAGCAGTACTTC. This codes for CASSLARGVNEQYF. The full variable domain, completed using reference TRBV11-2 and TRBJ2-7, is EAGVAQSPRYKIIEKRQSVAFWCNPISGHATLYWYQQILGQGPKLLIQFQNNGVVDDSQLPKDRFSAERLKGVDSTLKIQPAKLEDSAVYLCASSLARGVNEQYFGPGTRLTVT.

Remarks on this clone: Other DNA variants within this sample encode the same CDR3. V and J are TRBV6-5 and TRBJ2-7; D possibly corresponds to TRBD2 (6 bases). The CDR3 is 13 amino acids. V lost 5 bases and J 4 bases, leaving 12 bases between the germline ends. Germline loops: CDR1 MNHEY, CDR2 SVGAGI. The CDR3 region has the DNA TGTGCCAGCAGTAGGACGGGGGATTACGAGCAGTACTTC. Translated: CASSRTGDYEQYF.

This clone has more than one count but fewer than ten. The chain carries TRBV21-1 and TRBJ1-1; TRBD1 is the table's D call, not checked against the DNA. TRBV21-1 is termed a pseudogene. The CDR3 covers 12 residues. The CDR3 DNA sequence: TGTGCCGAGGGGGACGGGGACACTGAAGCTTTCTTT. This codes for CAEGDGDTEAFF.

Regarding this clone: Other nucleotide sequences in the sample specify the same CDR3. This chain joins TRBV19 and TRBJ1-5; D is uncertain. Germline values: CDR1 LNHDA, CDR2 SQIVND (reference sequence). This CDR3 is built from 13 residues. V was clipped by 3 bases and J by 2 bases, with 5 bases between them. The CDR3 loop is CASSIGGNQPQHF. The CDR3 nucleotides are TGTGCCAGTAGTATCGGGGGCAATCAGCCCCAGCATTTT.

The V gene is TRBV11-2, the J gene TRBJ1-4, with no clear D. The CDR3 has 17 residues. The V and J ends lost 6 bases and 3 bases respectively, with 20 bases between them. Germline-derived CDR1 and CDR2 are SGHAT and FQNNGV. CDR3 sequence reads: CASSLIGGRTANEKLFF. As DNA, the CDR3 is TGTGCCAGCAGTTTAATCGGAGGGAGGACTGCTAATGAAAAACTGTTTTTT.

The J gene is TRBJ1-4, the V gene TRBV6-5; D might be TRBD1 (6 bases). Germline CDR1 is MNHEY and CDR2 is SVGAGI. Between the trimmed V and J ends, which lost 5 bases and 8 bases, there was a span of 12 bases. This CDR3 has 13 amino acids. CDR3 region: CASSKQGQEKLFF. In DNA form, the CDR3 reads TGTGCCAGCAGTAAACAGGGTCAAGAAAAACTGTTTTTT.

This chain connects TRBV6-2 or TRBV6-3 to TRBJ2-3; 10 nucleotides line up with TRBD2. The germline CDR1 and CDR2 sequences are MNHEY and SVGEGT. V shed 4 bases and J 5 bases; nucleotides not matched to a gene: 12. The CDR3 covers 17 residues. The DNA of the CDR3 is TGTGCCAGCAGTTGGGTAGCGGGGGGCCCGGTTCGAGATACGCAGTATTTT. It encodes CASSWVAGGPVRDTQYF.

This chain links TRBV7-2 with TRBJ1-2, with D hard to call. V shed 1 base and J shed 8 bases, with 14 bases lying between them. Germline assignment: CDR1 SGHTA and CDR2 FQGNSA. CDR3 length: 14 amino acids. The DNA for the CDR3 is TGTGCCAGCAGCTTAGAGGCCGTCCTCGGGGGCTACACCTTC. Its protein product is CASSLEAVLGGYTF.

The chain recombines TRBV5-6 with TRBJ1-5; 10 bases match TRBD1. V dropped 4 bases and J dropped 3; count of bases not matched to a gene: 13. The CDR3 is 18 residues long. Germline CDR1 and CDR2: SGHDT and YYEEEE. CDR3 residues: CASSQSFGTGAANQPQHF. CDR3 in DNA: TGTGCCAGCAGCCAGTCGTTTGGGACAGGGGCCGCCAATCAGCCCCAGCATTTT. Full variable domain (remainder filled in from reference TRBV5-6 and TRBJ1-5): DAGVTQSPTHLIKTRGQQVTLRCSPKSGHDTVSWYQQALGQGPQFIFQYYEEEERQRGNFPDRFSGHQFPNYSSELNVNALLLGDSALYLCASSQSFGTGAANQPQHFGDGTRLSIL.

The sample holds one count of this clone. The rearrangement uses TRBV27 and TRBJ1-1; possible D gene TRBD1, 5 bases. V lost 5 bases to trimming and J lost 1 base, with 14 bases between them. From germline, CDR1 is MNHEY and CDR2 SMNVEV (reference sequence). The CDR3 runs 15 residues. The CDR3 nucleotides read TGTGCCAGCAGTGCCGGGACTTCCTGGAACACTGAAGCTTTCTTT. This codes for CASSAGTSWNTEAFF.

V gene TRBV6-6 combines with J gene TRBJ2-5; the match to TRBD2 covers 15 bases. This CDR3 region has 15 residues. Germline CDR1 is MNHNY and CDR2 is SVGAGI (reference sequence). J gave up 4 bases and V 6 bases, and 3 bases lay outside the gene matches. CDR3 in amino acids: CASRRGLAGGETQYF. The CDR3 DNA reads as TGTGCCAGCAGAAGGGGACTAGCGGGAGGAGAGACCCAGTACTTC.

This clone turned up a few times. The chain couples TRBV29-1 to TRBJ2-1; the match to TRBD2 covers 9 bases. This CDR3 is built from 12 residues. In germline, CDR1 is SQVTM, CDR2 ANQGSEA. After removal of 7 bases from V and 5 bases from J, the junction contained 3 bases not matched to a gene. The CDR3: CSERGANNEQFF. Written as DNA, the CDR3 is TGCAGCGAGCGGGGGGCTAACAATGAGCAGTTCTTC.

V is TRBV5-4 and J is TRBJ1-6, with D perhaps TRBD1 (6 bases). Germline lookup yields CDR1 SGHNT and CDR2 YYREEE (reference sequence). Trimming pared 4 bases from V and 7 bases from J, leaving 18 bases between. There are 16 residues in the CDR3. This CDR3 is CASSPRPGVSNSPLHF. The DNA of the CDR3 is TGTGCCAGCAGCCCCCGGCCAGGGGTTTCGAATTCACCCCTCCACTTT.

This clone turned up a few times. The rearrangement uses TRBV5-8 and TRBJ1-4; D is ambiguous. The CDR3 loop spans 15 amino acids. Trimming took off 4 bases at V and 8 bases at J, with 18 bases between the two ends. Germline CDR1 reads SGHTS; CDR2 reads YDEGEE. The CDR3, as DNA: TGTGCCAGCAGCCGCATTGAGGTGGTGAAGGAAAAACTGTTTTTT. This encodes CASSRIEVVKEKLFF.

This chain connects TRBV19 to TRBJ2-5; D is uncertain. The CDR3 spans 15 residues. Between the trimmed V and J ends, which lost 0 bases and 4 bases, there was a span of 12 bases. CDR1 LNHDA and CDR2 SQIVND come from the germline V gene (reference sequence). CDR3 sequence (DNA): TGTGCCAGTAGTATAGAGGGCAGAGAGAGAGAGACCCAGTACTTC. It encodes CASSIEGRERETQYF.

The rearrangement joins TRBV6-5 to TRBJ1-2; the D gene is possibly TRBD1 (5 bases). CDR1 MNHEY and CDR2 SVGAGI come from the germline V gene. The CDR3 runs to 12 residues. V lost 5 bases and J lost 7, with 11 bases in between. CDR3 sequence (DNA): TGTGCCAGCAGTCCTGGGGCCACTGGCTACACCTTC. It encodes CASSPGATGYTF.

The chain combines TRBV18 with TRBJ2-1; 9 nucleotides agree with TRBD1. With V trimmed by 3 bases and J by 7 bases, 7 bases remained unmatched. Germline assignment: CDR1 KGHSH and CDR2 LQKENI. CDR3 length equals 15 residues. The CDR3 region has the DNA TGTGCCAGCTCACCCCGGGACAGGGCCCATAATGAGCAGTTCTTC. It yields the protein CASSPRDRAHNEQFF.

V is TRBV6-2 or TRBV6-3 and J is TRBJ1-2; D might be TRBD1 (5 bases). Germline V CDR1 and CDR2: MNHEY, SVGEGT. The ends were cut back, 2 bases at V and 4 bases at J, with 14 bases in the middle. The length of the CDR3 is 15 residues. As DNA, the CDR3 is TGTGCCAGCAGTTACATCGCCCAGGGTAGCTATGGCTACACCTTC. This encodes CASSYIAQGSYGYTF.

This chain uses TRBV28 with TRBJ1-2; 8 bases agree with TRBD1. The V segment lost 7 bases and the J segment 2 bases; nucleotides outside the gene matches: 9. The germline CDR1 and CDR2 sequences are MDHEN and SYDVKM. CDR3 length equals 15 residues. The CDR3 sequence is CASNKGQAPNYGYTF. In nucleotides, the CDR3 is TGTGCCAGCAATAAGGGACAGGCCCCGAACTATGGCTACACCTTC.

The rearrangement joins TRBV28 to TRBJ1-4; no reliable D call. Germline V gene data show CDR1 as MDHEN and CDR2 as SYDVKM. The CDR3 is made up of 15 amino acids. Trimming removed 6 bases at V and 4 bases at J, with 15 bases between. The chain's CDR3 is CASSPAGWGNEKLFF. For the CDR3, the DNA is TGTGCCAGCAGCCCTGCGGGGTGGGGTAATGAAAAACTGTTTTTT. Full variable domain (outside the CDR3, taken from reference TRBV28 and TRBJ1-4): DVKVTQSSRYLVKRTGEKVFLECVQDMDHENMFWYRQDPGLGLRLIYFSYDVKMKEKGDIPEGYSVSREKKERFSLILESASTNQTSMYLCASSPAGWGNEKLFFGSGTQLSVL.

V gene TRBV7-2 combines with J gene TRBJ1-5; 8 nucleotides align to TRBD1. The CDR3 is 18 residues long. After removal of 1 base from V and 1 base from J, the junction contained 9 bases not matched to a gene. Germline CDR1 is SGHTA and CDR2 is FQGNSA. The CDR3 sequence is CASSLVGTGGGSNQPQHF. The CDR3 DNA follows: TGTGCCAGCAGCTTAGTGGGTACAGGGGGAGGGAGCAATCAGCCCCAGCATTTT. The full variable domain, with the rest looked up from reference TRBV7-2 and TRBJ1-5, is GAGVSQSPSNKVTEKGKDVELRCDPISGHTALYWYRQSLGQGLEFLIYFQGNSAPDKSGLPSDRFSAERTGGSVSTLTIQRTQQEDSAVYLCASSLVGTGGGSNQPQHFGDGTRLSIL.

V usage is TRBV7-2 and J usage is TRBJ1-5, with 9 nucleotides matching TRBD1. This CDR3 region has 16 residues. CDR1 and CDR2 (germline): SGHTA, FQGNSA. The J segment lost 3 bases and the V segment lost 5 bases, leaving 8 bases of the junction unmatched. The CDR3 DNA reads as TGTGCCAGCAGCCCCGGGACAGGGACCTTCAATCAGCCCCAGCATTTT. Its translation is CASSPGTGTFNQPQHF.

Here the CDR3 reads CASQDWNYGYTF. The CDR3 DNA reads TGTGCCAGCCAGGACTGGAACTATGGCTACACCTTC. The chain employs TRBV28 and TRBJ1-2; D gene ambiguous. Germline V gene data show CDR1 as MDHEN and CDR2 as SYDVKM. The V end lost 8 bases, the J end lost 2 bases, and 9 bases lay between the germline ends. The CDR3 loop spans 12 amino acids.

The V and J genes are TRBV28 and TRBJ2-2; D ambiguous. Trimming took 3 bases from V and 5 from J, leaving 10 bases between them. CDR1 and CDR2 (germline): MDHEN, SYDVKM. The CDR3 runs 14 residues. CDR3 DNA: TGTGCCAGCAGTTTTAGCCCTAGGACCGGGGAGCTGTTTTTT. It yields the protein CASSFSPRTGELFF.